This T cell receptor (beta chain) was retrieved from a study of human T cells and chemical hapten exposure. As for the study in general: Alopecia areata, totalis and universalis patients, mostly female, were included.

Each CDR3 protein is one row after TCRdb ran MiXCR on the RACE reads. The sample includes about 58,000 distinct CDR3 sequences, 9.5% to 15% of them seen just once. Time point given: patch test 3, about 24 weeks after DPC sensitization. Treatment reported: therapeutic diphenylcyclopropenone sensitization with weekly scalp DPC. Points from the study as a whole: Significantly greater numbers of large CDR3 similarity clusters came from expanded TCRs than from controls. No alteration of TCRs above 1 in 1000 frequency was seen with DPC sensitization. Donors were affected by alopecia, so their immune reaction might vary from that of healthy individuals.

With respect to this clonotype: Its target is unknown. With a much larger clone just one base away, this may be a read error.

The CDR3 is made up of 15 amino acids. Germline loops: CDR1 MGHRA, CDR2 YSYEKL. This receptor was identified in a man in his thirties or forties with alopecia areata. Some clones in this sample may be carry-over from other donors' samples. The sample consisted of whole blood, taken in connection with sensitization to the hapten diphenylcyclopropenone (DPC). This chain connects TRBV4-1 to TRBJ2-3; D not certain. The CDR3 protein is CTSSQNPPSTDTQYF. The CDR3 nucleotides read TGCACCAGCAGCCAAAACCCTCCTAGCACAGATACGCAGTATTTT.